Reported below is one T cell receptor (beta chain). The record originates from a study of patients and donors after allogeneic stem cell transplantation. The germline V gene encodes CDR1 SGHTA and CDR2 FQGNSA. The CDR3 covers 14 residues. V was trimmed by 3 bases and J by 6 bases, leaving 12 bases between them. Via MiXCR, TCRdb re-called the RT-PCR reads, giving one row per CDR3 protein. The sample lists 900,000 to 1,000,000 distinct CDR3 sequences; under 20% were seen once. The TCR sequence derives from a human donor who was either an allogeneic HSCT recipient or a stem cell or donor lymphocyte infusion donor (not recorded which). It is not recorded whose cells these are; they may come from a transplant donor. V gene TRBV7-2 combines with J gene TRBJ2-1; D not resolved. Source material: blood, either unsorted or a sorted T cell fraction (not recorded which). The DNA for the CDR3 is TGTGCCAGCAGCTTCGACCCAGCCATCAATGAGCAGTTCTTC. It encodes CASSFDPAINEQFF.